The source of this TCR beta chain is a study of spatial heterogeneity in lung cancer. This clonotype was observed many times. What it recognizes is unknown. Germline assignment: CDR1 DFQATT and CDR2 SNEGSKA (reference sequence). CDR3 size: 16 residues. V lost 2 bases and J lost 5; bases outside the gene matches: 10. As to time point: sample taken at primary tumor resection. Samples came from roughly 72 TRACERx patients with untreated early-stage lung cancer. Whole RNA from tumor, nontumor lung or frozen PBMC was sequenced unsorted. A distinct unique molecular identifier was carried by each TCR cDNA molecule. From the 5' RACE reads, TCRdb called clonotypes with MiXCR, one entry per CDR3 protein. The table records roughly 4,400 distinct CDR3 sequences, under 9.5% of them present only once. The study, taken as a whole, reports: It was found that expanded intratumoral alpha and beta TCR counts tracked tumor mutation counts. Tumor T-cell coverage was an estimated 7% or so for alpha and 12% to 15% for beta chains.

This specimen was lung tumor tissue, taken at surgery. The receptor was derived from a female donor with early-stage non-small cell lung cancer. V usage is TRBV20-1 and J usage is TRBJ2-5; 11 bases match TRBD2. CDR3 DNA: TGCAGTGCTAGACCCCCGACTAGCGGGACCAGGGAGACCCAGTACTTC. Translation: CSARPPTSGTRETQYF.